One sample yielded the 17 T cell receptor beta chains listed below, sequenced in a study of blood T cell repertoires in COVID-19. TCRdb keeps only in-frame clones here, not all; method: immunoSEQ multiplex PCR. The profile covers approximately 240,000 clones, with approximately 80% appearing a single time and 4.5% to 6% taken by the ten largest. The sequenced sample consisted of peripheral blood. The source is a woman aged 80 or older with active or convalescent COVID-19.

The rearrangement uses TRBV5-4 and TRBJ1-3; 9 positions match TRBD1. V trimming: 4 bases; J trimming: 2 bases; junction bases outside the gene matches: 4. This CDR3 spans 15 amino acids. Germline V gene data show CDR1 as SGHNT and CDR2 as YYREEE (reference sequence). The CDR3 sequence is CASSPGTGTGNTIYF. The CDR3 nucleotides are TGTGCCAGCAGCCCCGGGACAGGGACTGGAAACACCATATATTTT.

The rearrangement joins TRBV25-1 to TRBJ2-3; TRBD1 is a possible D gene (6 bases). Per the germline V gene, CDR1 is MGHDK and CDR2 is SYGVNS. The CDR3 length is 15 residues. Trimming cost V 1 base and J 2 bases, with 10 bases left between them. DNA for the CDR3: TGTGCCAGCAGTGAATTGGACAGCCCCACAGATACGCAGTATTTT. Protein sequence: CASSELDSPTDTQYF.

The chain recombines TRBV18 with TRBJ1-1; D possibly corresponds to TRBD1 (6 bases). The ends were cut back, 1 base at V and 4 bases at J, with 10 bases in the middle. Germline CDR1 reads KGHSH; CDR2 reads LQKENI. The CDR3 is 14 amino acids. DNA for the CDR3: TGTGCCAGCTCACCACAGGGGGAGGGCACTGAAGCTTTCTTT. Amino acids: CASSPQGEGTEAFF.

V is TRBV28 and J is TRBJ1-4, with TRBD1 matching 10 bases. The CDR3 has 14 amino acids. Germline CDR1 is MDHEN and CDR2 is SYDVKM. J lost 5 bases, V lost 4 bases, and 1 base had no gene match. CDR3 region: CASSSGQGNEKLFF. The CDR3, as DNA: TGTGCCAGCAGTTCGGGACAGGGGAATGAAAAACTGTTTTTT.

CDR3 coding DNA: TGCGCCAGCAGAGGGCGAGCTTTTGGGGACTTCGCTGAAGCTTTCTTT. Translation: CASRGRAFGDFAEAFF. The chain carries TRBV4-1 and TRBJ1-1, with D perhaps TRBD1 (5 bases). The length of the CDR3 is 16 residues. The V gene's germline CDR1 is MGHRA and CDR2 YSYEKL. V was clipped by 6 bases and J by 6 bases, with 23 bases between them.

The chain couples TRBV5-1 to TRBJ1-1, with TRBD1 as a possible D gene (5 bases). This CDR3 is built from 14 residues. V was clipped by 0 bases and J by 6 bases, with 12 bases between them. CDR1 is SGHRS and CDR2 is YFSETQ in the germline V gene. The CDR3 nucleotides are TGCGCCAGCAGCTTGGAGGCAGGGCTCGCTGAAGCTTTCTTT. It is translated as CASSLEAGLAEAFF.

The J gene is TRBJ1-5, the V gene TRBV4-1; TRBD1 is a possible D gene (6 bases). The germline V gene has CDR1 MGHRA and CDR2 YSYEKL. CDR3 length: 18 residues. The V and J ends lost 1 base and 1 base respectively, with 17 bases between them. CDR3 sequence reads: CASSQVYPQGGSNQPQHF. CDR3 nucleotide sequence: TGCGCCAGCAGCCAAGTATATCCACAGGGCGGGAGCAATCAGCCCCAGCATTTT.

The chain carries TRBV28 and TRBJ1-4; 8 positions agree with TRBD1. This CDR3 contains 14 residues. Trimming took 8 bases from V and 4 from J; bases not matched to a gene: 6. Germline V gene sequence: CDR1 MDHEN, CDR2 SYDVKM. The CDR3 DNA sequence: TGTGCCAGCGCACAGGGGGATAATAATGAAAAACTGTTTTTT. Amino acids: CASAQGDNNEKLFF.

The V gene is TRBV18, the J gene TRBJ1-2, with D perhaps TRBD1 (6 bases). The CDR3 consists of 15 residues. V lost 0 bases and J lost 3, with 11 bases in between. Germline CDR1 reads KGHSH; CDR2 reads LQKENI. The CDR3 sequence: CASSPPGQLDYGYTF. In DNA form, the CDR3 reads TGTGCCAGCTCACCACCCGGACAGTTGGACTATGGCTACACCTTC.

This chain connects TRBV29-1 to TRBJ1-2, with a possible D match to TRBD1 (5 bases). Per the germline V gene, CDR1 is SQVTM and CDR2 is ANQGSEA. The CDR3 spans 12 residues. V was shortened by 2 bases and J by 5 bases, with 9 bases between the two germline ends. CDR3: CSVERAGYGYTF. In nucleotides, the CDR3 is TGCAGCGTTGAAAGGGCAGGGTATGGCTACACCTTC. Full variable domain (rest looked up from reference TRBV29-1 and TRBJ1-2): SAVISQKPSRDICQRGTSLTIQCQVDSQVTMMFWYRQQPGQSLTLIATANQGSEATYESGFVIDKFPISRPNLTFSTLTVSNMSPEDSSIYLCSVERAGYGYTFGSGTRLTVV.

V gene TRBV3-1 (or the pseudogene TRBV3-2) combines with J gene TRBJ1-3; D unclear. Looked up from germline, CDR1 is LGHDT and CDR2 is YNNKEL (reference sequence). This CDR3 comprises 16 residues. The V gene lost 5 bases and the J gene lost 0 bases, with 14 bases spanning the gap. The CDR3 DNA follows: TGTGCCAGCAGCTCATTGGCAGGTTACTCTGGAAACACCATATATTTT. Its protein product is CASSSLAGYSGNTIYF.

V gene TRBV28 combines with J gene TRBJ2-3; TRBD2 matches 9 bases. Germline assignment: CDR1 MDHEN and CDR2 SYDVKM. The CDR3 spans 15 residues. Trimming removed 2 bases from V and 4 bases from J; junction bases left unmatched: 4. The CDR3 DNA is TGTGCCAGCAGTTTAAAAGCGGGGGGCCCAGATACGCAGTATTTT. Amino acid sequence: CASSLKAGGPDTQYF.

The J gene is TRBJ2-2, the V gene TRBV2; 10 bases line up with TRBD1. Per germline, CDR1 SNHLY and CDR2 FYNNEI. V trimming: 7 bases; J trimming: 6 bases; junction bases outside the gene matches: 8. The CDR3 is 15 amino acids. In DNA, the CDR3 is TGTGCCAGCACCCTGACAGGGGGCTTATCCGGGGAGCTGTTTTTT. Translating it yields CASTLTGGLSGELFF.

This chain connects TRBV28 to TRBJ2-7, with D perhaps TRBD1 (6 bases). The V and J ends lost 6 bases and 0 bases respectively, with 12 bases between them. CDR1 MDHEN and CDR2 SYDVKM come from the germline V gene. The CDR3 is 14 amino acids. The CDR3 reads CASRGQLSSYEQYF. The CDR3 region has the DNA TGTGCCAGCAGAGGACAGCTCAGCTCCTACGAGCAGTACTTC. Together with reference TRBV28 and TRBJ2-7, the CDR3 gives the full variable domain: DVKVTQSSRYLVKRTGEKVFLECVQDMDHENMFWYRQDPGLGLRLIYFSYDVKMKEKGDIPEGYSVSREKKERFSLILESASTNQTSMYLCASRGQLSSYEQYFGPGTRLTVT.

The rearrangement uses TRBV5-4 and TRBJ1-2; possibly TRBD1 for D (5 bases). V dropped 1 base and J dropped 5 bases, with 15 bases sitting between them. CDR1 SGHNT and CDR2 YYREEE come from the germline V gene (reference sequence). The CDR3 consists of 15 residues. Written as DNA, the CDR3 is TGTGCCAGCAGCTTGTTCGGGACTCTAGGATATGGCTACACCTTC. It translates to CASSLFGTLGYGYTF. Based on the CDR3 plus reference TRBV5-4 and TRBJ1-2, the full variable domain is ETGVTQSPTHLIKTRGQQVTLRCSSQSGHNTVSWYQQALGQGPQFIFQYYREEENGRGNFPPRFSGLQFPNYSSELNVNALELDDSALYLCASSLFGTLGYGYTFGSGTRLTVV.

The genes are TRBV5-1 and TRBJ2-5, with TRBD2 identical over 8 bases. CDR1 is SGHRS, CDR2 YFSETQ, per germline. CDR3 length equals 16 residues. The V gene end was trimmed by 7 bases and the J gene end by 2 bases; junction bases not matched to a gene: 13. The CDR3 loop reads CASGWGERGPQETQYF. The CDR3 DNA follows: TGCGCCAGCGGTTGGGGGGAGCGGGGGCCGCAAGAGACCCAGTACTTC.

The chain is built from TRBV6-5 and TRBJ2-5; perhaps TRBD1 as D (5 bases). Germline V lookup: CDR1 MNHEY, CDR2 SVGAGI. This CDR3 contains 14 residues. V gave up 8 bases and J gave up 5 bases, with 18 bases separating them. CDR3 nucleotide sequence: TGTGCCAGCTTTGGTTCAGGGCGGCCGGAGACCCAGTACTTC. Its translation is CASFGSGRPETQYF.